This T cell receptor beta chain was found in a study of cytomegalovirus exposure and HLA in healthy donors. The CDR3 covers 14 residues. The junction had 5 bases not matched to a gene; V was cut back by 0 bases and J by 5 bases. CDR1 is SGHRS, CDR2 YFSETQ, per germline. The PCR used 60 Vbeta and 13 Jbeta primers. TCRdb keeps only in-frame clones here, not all; method: immunoSEQ multiplex PCR. The profile shows some 200,000 clones, 75% to 80% of them singletons. This clone was found a few times. The sequencing input was PBMCs. The sequence came from a man aged 18 to 29 in good health and CMV-seronegative. The rearrangement links TRBV5-1 to TRBJ2-7; 7 bases align to TRBD1. CDR3 DNA sequence: TGCGCCAGCAGCTTGGAGACAGGGTTCCACGAGCAGTACTTC. Translated: CASSLETGFHEQYF.